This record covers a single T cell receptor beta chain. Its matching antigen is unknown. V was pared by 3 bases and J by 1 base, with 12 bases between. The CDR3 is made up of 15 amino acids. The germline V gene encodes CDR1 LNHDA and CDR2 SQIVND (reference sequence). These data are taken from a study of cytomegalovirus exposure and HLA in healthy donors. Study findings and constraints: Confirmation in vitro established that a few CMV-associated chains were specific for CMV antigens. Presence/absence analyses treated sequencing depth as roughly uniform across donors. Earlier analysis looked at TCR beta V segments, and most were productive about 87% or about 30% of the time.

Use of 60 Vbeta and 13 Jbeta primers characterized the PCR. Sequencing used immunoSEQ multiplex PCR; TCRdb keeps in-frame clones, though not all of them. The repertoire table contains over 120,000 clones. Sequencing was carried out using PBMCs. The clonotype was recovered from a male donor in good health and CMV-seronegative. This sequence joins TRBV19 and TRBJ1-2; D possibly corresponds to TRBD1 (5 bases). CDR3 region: CASSITPQGNYGYTF. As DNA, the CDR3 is TGTGCCAGTAGTATTACCCCCCAGGGTAACTATGGCTACACCTTC.